The source of this TCR beta chain is a study of OX40 agonist ivuxolimab in advanced cancers. Study overall: Intravenous ivuxolimab was administered to patients every 2 weeks at 0.01 to 10 mg/kg. Earlier treatment with anti-PD-1, anti-PD-L1 or anti-CTLA-4 was permitted, and over 35% had received some. Study conclusions and caveats: Relative to CD4+, CD8+ T cells held more expanded clones on average.

About this clone itself: Its antigen is as yet unknown.

V dropped 5 bases and J dropped 6; count of bases not matched to a gene: 9. CDR1 is MNHEY, CDR2 SVGAGI, per germline. The CDR3 totals 15 residues. Sequencing was performed with immunoSEQ multiplex PCR; in TCRdb, only in-frame clones are kept and a portion is missing. Altogether over 70,000 clones are present, roughly nine tenths being singletons, with the ten largest covering under 0.25%. The TCR sequence derives from an adult with an advanced solid tumor such as melanoma, head and neck, liver or kidney cancer. This sample comprised CD4+ or CD8+ T cells sorted from blood, obtained in a trial of the OX40 agonist ivuxolimab. The chain uses TRBV6-5 and TRBJ2-1, with 8 positions matching TRBD2. CDR3 in DNA: TGTGCCAGCAGTACGCCGGGACTAGGATCCAATGAGCAGTTCTTC. Translating gives CASSTPGLGSNEQFF.